The text below deals with one T cell receptor (beta chain). This specimen comes from a study of blood T cell repertoires in COVID-19. Turning to the study itself: There were acute and convalescent COVID-19 samples, and they came from the United States, Italy and Spain.

Per the study methods: Researchers report that nucleated cell counts were estimated from reference gene primer amplification. Clones were sequenced by immunoSEQ multiplex PCR, and TCRdb holds only the in-frame ones, with some missing. V, J and clone size reflect that table, while D and trimming were determined from the DNA. The data hold roughly 200,000 clones, with 81% observed a single time. It was during active infection that Seattle patients were enrolled and then longitudinally followed. The germline V gene has CDR1 SNHLY and CDR2 FYNNEI. The CDR3 extends over 15 amino acids. After removal of 5 bases from V and 4 bases from J, the junction contained 7 bases not matched to a gene.

The TCR originated in a middle-aged woman with COVID-19, enrolled during active disease. The rearrangement links TRBV2 to TRBJ1-5, with 8 bases fitting TRBD1. Sequencing used peripheral blood. CDR3 DNA: TGTGCCAGCAGTTACCAGGGGGCAGTGAATCAGCCCCAGCATTTT. Residues: CASSYQGAVNQPQHF.